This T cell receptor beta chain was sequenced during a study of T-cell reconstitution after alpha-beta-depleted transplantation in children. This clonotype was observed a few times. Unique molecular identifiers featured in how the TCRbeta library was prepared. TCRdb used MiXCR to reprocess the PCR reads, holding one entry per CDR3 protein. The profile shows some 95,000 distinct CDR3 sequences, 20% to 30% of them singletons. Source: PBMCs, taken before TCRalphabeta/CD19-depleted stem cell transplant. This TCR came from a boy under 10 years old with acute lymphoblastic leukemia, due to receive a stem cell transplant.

This chain's CDR3 is CASSDPGERDEQFF. In DNA, the CDR3 is TGTGCCAGCAGTGACCCTGGGGAACGGGACGAGCAGTTCTTC. The J gene is TRBJ2-1, the V gene TRBV25-1; D may match TRBD1 or TRBD2 (5 bases each). The V end was cut by 3 bases, the J end by 10 bases, with 16 bases between. Germline V gene sequence: CDR1 MGHDK, CDR2 SYGVNS. This CDR3 is 14 amino acids long.